The clone carrying this T cell receptor (beta chain) was detected a few times. Its antigen remains unidentified. The CDR3 runs to 17 residues. V lost 7 bases and J lost 6, with 27 bases in between. CDR1 LNHNV and CDR2 YYDKDF come from the germline V gene (reference sequence). This sample is part of a study of T cells after yellow fever vaccination. Study-wide context: Preparation used SMART-Seq v4 Ultra Low Input for the low-cell-number fractions. Overall study results and limits: Abundant clonotypes from the bulk population could contaminate FACS-sorted repertoires. Reappearing after the booster were most of the clones from primary vaccination (almost 97% CD4, approximately 86% CD8). A weaker secondary response peaked on day 5, the primary on day 15.

TCRdb ran MiXCR on the 5' RACE reads and lists one entry per CDR3 protein. The sample shows about 230,000 distinct CDR3 sequences, approximately 6.8% of them seen only once. The specimen was CD4+ T cells sorted from PBMCs, collected on the day of the yellow fever booster vaccination. The chain carries TRBV15 and TRBJ2-5; D possibly corresponds to TRBD1 (6 bases). The source is a man aged 30 to 39 who received the YFV17D yellow fever vaccine. The CDR3 is CATTKQGDRTLGKTQYF. For the CDR3, the DNA is TGTGCCACCACAAAACAGGGCGACAGGACCCTGGGTAAGACCCAGTACTTC.